This T cell receptor beta chain appears in the sequencing data of a study of lymphopenia after photon versus proton radiotherapy. Sequenced by immunoSEQ multiplex PCR; TCRdb stores in-frame clones only, minus some. The table has some 64,000 clones, roughly nine tenths seen once. V was clipped by 2 bases and J by 4 bases; unmatched bases: 8. The CDR3 covers 15 residues. Germline V gene sequence: CDR1 MGHRA, CDR2 YSYEKL. This chain links TRBV4-1 with TRBJ2-7, with 7 bases lining up with TRBD2. This clonotype was obtained from an elderly man with esophageal cancer. The material was peripheral blood, obtained from a patient treated with proton-based radiotherapy. CDR3 loop: CASSQPLGGRYEQYF. CDR3 bases: TGCGCCAGCAGCCAACCTCTGGGGGGGAGATACGAGCAGTACTTC.